This T cell receptor beta chain came from a study of metastatic and nonmetastatic thyroid tumors (dated by TCRdb to about 2020). For the wider study: For patients with malignant and with benign thyroid disease, the researchers compared repertoires between peripheral blood samples and tumor or nodule tissue samples.

None of the patients had been given any treatment before thyroid surgery. The study retrospectively analysed patient clinical samples collected from the early 2010s to the late 2010s using T-cell receptor beta sequencing. This clone was observed a single time. Its specific antigen is unknown. Base qualities are not provided; no much larger clone lies one nucleotide away. Single-read evidence is weak. V drops 0 bases and J drops 5 bases, leaving 7 bases in between. The CDR3, cysteine through phenylalanine, is 13 amino acids long. CDR3 DNA is the only sequence kept; it has 39 bases, read in frame from the first base. The germline V gene encodes CDR1 GTSNPN and CDR2 SVGIG (reference sequence). The protocol used for the library was PCR. These reads were obtained on an Illumina HiSeq 4000. High-throughput sequencing was used to profile the TCR beta-chain CDR3 region of every patient. On the study's bioinformatics: The researchers built a classifier to tell apart papillary thyroid cancer patients with distant metastasis, based on CDR3 differences among clinicopathological groups. To measure repertoire diversity the researchers used the Shannon index, while the Morisita-Horn index served to gauge how similar the tumor and blood repertoires were. The raw public reads went through TCRdb reprocessing: fastp at Q25, MiXCR clone calling, in-frame beta chains kept. The V and J calls, along with clone size, are taken from TCRdb and not from the paper's own processing. Counted in this sample were 19,000 or so clones; around a quarter of them appeared once. The ten biggest clones cover under 12% of the sample.

Here is what the overall study found, with its caveats: In both blood and tumor samples, malignant tumors were reported to have significantly higher TCR beta diversity than benign nodules.

The rearrangement joined TRBV30 to TRBJ2-2; the D gene cannot be named for sure. The receptor's source is a female donor with papillary thyroid cancer or a benign thyroid nodule (not recorded which). Some clones in this sample may be carry-over from other donors' samples. Sequencing was done on a sample of tumor tissue. The CDR3 is CAWSVLWTGELFF. The nucleotides are TGTGCCTGGAGTGTACTGTGGACCGGGGAGCTGTTTTTT.